This T cell receptor beta chain was obtained from a study of control samples from healthy donors and cancer patients (dated by TCRdb to the early 2020s). In the germline V gene, CDR1 corresponds to SGHDN and CDR2 to FVKESK. From its cysteine to its phenylalanine, the CDR3 spans 16 amino acids. The only DNA kept is the CDR3, 48 bases in frame from the first base. Trimming removed 4 bases from V and 1 base from J; the gene matches leave 6 bases unexplained. For this clone: Which antigen it targets is not known. No much larger clonotype is one base removed from it; base qualities were not supplied.

Library preparation was by the immunoSEQ multiplex PCR assay. TCRdb re-hosts the immuneACCESS table, in-frame sequences only. Its copies lack some clones; in the studies checked, an unresolved V gene accounts for under half of them, and the cause for the rest is not known. The sample data list 35,000 to 55,000 clones, and 91% of these were observed just once. Roughly a fifth of the sample is held by the ten biggest clonotypes. The rearrangement joined TRBV14 to TRBJ2-3, and 9 junctional nucleotides match TRBD2. The sample comprised PBMCs. The source of this sequence is a woman aged 40 to 55 with head and neck cancer. The nucleotide sequence is given as TGTGCCAGCAGCCCCTGGCGCGGGAGGGGCACAGATACGCAGTATTTT. It codes for CASSPWRGRGTDTQYF.